Below are 13 T cell receptor beta chains sequenced from a single sample in a study of tumor-infiltrating lymphocytes in primary liver carcinoma. The template, approximately 500 ng total RNA, yielded TCR beta cDNA made with a constant-region primer. The TCR beta library was amplified through three nested multiplex PCR rounds in a modified ARM-PCR procedure. TRBV1-TRBV30 forward primers paired with a C-beta reverse primer were used in the first two PCR rounds, which ran approximately 10 cycles each. TCRdb itself ran the multiplex PCR reads through MiXCR, one entry per CDR3 protein. The sample consists of around 170,000 distinct CDR3 sequences, over 50% of them appearing once. Unsorted whole blood supplied the blood RNA, and germline DNA was isolated too. Specimen: peripheral blood. These receptor sequences come from a man aged 35 to 55 with primary liver carcinoma and hepatitis B virus infection.

Concerning this clonotype itself: The final CDR3 position lacks the conserved phenylalanine or tryptophan, pointing to a likely read error. The rearrangement joins TRBV29-1 to TRBJ2-5; D is unclear. Trimming stripped 1 base from V and 5 bases from J, with 14 bases between. The V gene's germline CDR1 is SQVTM and CDR2 ANQGSEA. CDR3 size: 14 residues. The CDR3 nucleotides read TGCAGCGTTGAAGGTGGCCTGGGCGGCGAGACCCAGTACCTC. Residues: CSVEGGLGGETQYL.

Notes on this clonotype: This clone may be a read error of a much larger clone one base away. V and J are TRBV11-2 and TRBJ2-2; 7 positions match TRBD2. The germline V gene encodes CDR1 SGHAT and CDR2 FQNNGV. J lost 7 bases, V lost 2 bases, and 19 bases had no gene match. The CDR3 covers 19 residues. As DNA, the CDR3 is TGTGCCAGCAGCTTACTATCTGGACTAGTGGGAGGGCCGCACGGGGAGCTGTTTTTT. It translates to CASSLLSGLVGGPHGELFF.

On this clonotype: Given the absence of the conserved phenylalanine or tryptophan at the CDR3 end, a read error is likely. The DNA is omitted, as the CDR3 cannot be located on it reliably, and the CDR3 follows TCRdb's listing. The CDR3 loop is CASSLGGAGEGFV. The chain combines TRBV11-2 with TRBJ2-1; the listed D gene, TRBD1, was not tested against the DNA. The CDR3 is 13 amino acids in total, end residues counted. The germline CDR1 and CDR2 sequences are SGHAT and FQNNGV.

The V and J genes are TRBV2 and TRBJ2-7, with D tentatively TRBD2 (6 bases). The germline V gene encodes CDR1 SNHLY and CDR2 FYNNEI. The CDR3 is 13 residues long. V was shortened by 6 bases and J by 5 bases, with 14 bases between the two germline ends. The CDR3 protein is CASRWRVRNEQYF. The DNA of the CDR3 is TGTGCCAGCAGATGGAGGGTGAGGAACGAGCAGTACTTC.

This clonotype was detected only a few times. V is TRBV5-6 and J is TRBJ2-1; D gene ambiguous. V lost 3 bases to trimming and J lost 3 bases, with 13 bases between them. This CDR3 spans 15 amino acids. CDR1 is SGHDT and CDR2 is YYEEEE in the germline V gene. CDR3 sequence: CASSYRRLIYNEQFF. In DNA form, the CDR3 reads TGTGCCAGCAGCTACCGCCGCCTTATCTACAATGAGCAGTTCTTC.

A word on this clonotype: At one end the junction does not follow the germline gene, possibly because of a read error. V gene TRBV29-1 combines with J gene TRBJ2-2; D is unclear. The CDR3 is made up of 12 amino acids. Germline values: CDR1 SQVTM, CDR2 ANQGSEA. The CDR3 spells CSVGRNSGELFF. The CDR3 DNA reads as TGCAGCGTTGGCCGGAACAGCGGGGAGCTGTTTTTT.

Regarding this clonotype: A much larger clone is a single base away; this may be a read error. V is TRBV12-3 or TRBV12-4 and J is TRBJ2-6; unclear D gene. This CDR3 is 15 amino acids long. CDR3 sequence: CASSLSSAWANILTF. The CDR3 region has the DNA TGTGCCAGCAGTCTCAGCAGTGCGTGGGCCAACATCCTGACTTTC.

For this clonotype: This could be a read error, since a much larger clone is one nucleotide away. The conserved phenylalanine or tryptophan is not found at the CDR3 terminus, so this likely reflects a read error. The chain couples TRBV6-2 or TRBV6-3 to TRBJ1-5, with D hard to call. Germline CDR1 and CDR2: MNHEY and SVGEGT. V was cut by 3 bases and J by 7 bases, with 7 bases left in between. The CDR3 loop spans 12 amino acids. CDR3 nucleotides: TGTGCCAGCAGTTATGTTTTGCAGCCCCAGCATTTA. It specifies CASSYVLQPQHL.

This clonotype was counted once. The chain has TRBV11-2 and TRBJ2-2; 7 nucleotides align to TRBD2. V gave up 5 bases and J gave up 5 bases; unmatched junction bases: 11. Per the germline V gene, CDR1 is SGHAT and CDR2 is FQNNGV. The CDR3 spans 16 residues. The CDR3 reads CASSLAGGRNTGELFF. The CDR3 region has the DNA TGTGCCAGCAGCCTAGCCGGCGGGAGAAATACCGGGGAGCTGTTTTTT.

A word on this clonotype: The junction does not match germline at one end; this may be a read error. The genes are TRBV30 and TRBJ1-1; the match to TRBD1 covers 9 bases. This CDR3 contains 15 residues. CDR1 GTSNPN and CDR2 SVGIG come from the germline V gene (reference sequence). The CDR3 loop reads CAWSKLGQGNIEAFF. DNA of the CDR3: TGTGCCTGGAGTAAGCTAGGACAGGGGAACATTGAAGCTTTCTTT.

This clonotype was observed a handful of times. This chain joins TRBV4-1 and TRBJ2-1, with 12 bases fitting TRBD2. Germline-derived CDR1 and CDR2 are MGHRA and YSYEKL. The V segment lost 4 bases and the J segment 6 bases; nucleotides outside the gene matches: 19. The CDR3 has 20 residues. As DNA, the CDR3 is TGCGCCAGCAGCCCGACCTTTTCTAGGCTAGCGGGAGGGCCACTCAATGAGCAGTTCTTC. Its protein product is CASSPTFSRLAGGPLNEQFF.

V is TRBV10-1 and J is TRBJ2-1; TRBD1 agrees at 7 bases. The V gene end was trimmed by 7 bases and the J gene end by 15 bases; junction bases not matched to a gene: 12. Per the germline V gene, CDR1 is WNHNN and CDR2 is SYGVQD (reference sequence). This CDR3 is 12 amino acids long. This CDR3 reads CASTIDRAPSFF. As DNA, the CDR3 is TGCGCCAGCACCATTGACAGGGCCCCTTCGTTCTTC.

At least ten counts were recorded for this clonotype. The chain recombines TRBV11-2 with TRBJ1-3, with TRBD1 as a possible D gene (6 bases). V lost 5 bases to trimming and J lost 0 bases, with 26 bases between them. Germline loops: CDR1 SGHAT, CDR2 FQNNGV. This CDR3 is 20 amino acids long. CDR3 in amino acids: CASSRLGLGGYSSSGNTIYF. CDR3 DNA sequence: TGTGCCAGCAGCCGCCTGGGCCTAGGGGGTTATTCGAGCTCTGGAAACACCATATATTTT.